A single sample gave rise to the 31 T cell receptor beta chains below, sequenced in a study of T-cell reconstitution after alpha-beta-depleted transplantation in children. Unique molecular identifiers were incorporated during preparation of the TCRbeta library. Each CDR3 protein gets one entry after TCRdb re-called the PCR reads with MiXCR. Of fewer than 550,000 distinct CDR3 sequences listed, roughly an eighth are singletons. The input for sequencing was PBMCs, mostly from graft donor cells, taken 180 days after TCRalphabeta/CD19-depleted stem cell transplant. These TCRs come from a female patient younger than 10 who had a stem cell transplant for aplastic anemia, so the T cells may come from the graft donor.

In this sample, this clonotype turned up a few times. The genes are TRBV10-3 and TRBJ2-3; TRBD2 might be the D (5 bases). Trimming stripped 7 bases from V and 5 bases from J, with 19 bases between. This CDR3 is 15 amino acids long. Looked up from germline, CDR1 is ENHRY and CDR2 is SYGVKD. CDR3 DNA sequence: TGTGCCATCAAACGTTTAGAGGGAGAAAAAGATACGCAGTATTTT. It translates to CAIKRLEGEKDTQYF.

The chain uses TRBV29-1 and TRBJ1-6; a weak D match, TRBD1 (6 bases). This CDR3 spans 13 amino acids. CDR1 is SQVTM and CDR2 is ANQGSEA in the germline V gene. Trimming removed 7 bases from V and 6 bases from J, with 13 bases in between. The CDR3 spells CSATDSLNSPLHF. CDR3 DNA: TGCAGCGCGACGGACAGTCTTAATTCACCCCTCCACTTT. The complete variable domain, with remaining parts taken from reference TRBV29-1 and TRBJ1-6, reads SAVISQKPSRDICQRGTSLTIQCQVDSQVTMMFWYRQQPGQSLTLIATANQGSEATYESGFVIDKFPISRPNLTFSTLTVSNMSPEDSSIYLCSATDSLNSPLHFGNGTRLTVT.

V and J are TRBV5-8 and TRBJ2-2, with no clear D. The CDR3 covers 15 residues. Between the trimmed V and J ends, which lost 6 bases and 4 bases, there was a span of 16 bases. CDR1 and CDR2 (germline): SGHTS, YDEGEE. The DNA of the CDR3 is TGTGCCAGCACCTCCGGGCCCATGAGCACCGGGGAGCTGTTTTTT. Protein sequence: CASTSGPMSTGELFF.

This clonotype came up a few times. The CDR3 nucleotides are TGTGCCTGGAGTTCCGGGACTCGGGAGCTGTTTTTT. It yields the protein CAWSSGTRELFF. The rearrangement links TRBV30 to TRBJ2-2, with TRBD2 as a possible D gene (6 bases). The CDR3 has 12 residues. Trimming shortened V by 2 bases and J by 9 bases, and 10 bases separated the two germline ends. Germline CDR1 and CDR2: GTSNPN and SVGIG (reference sequence).

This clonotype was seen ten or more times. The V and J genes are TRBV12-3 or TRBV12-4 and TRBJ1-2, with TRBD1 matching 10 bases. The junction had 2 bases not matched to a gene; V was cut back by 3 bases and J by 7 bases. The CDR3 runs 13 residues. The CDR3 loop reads CASSFGTGVGYTF. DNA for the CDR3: TGTGCCAGCAGTTTCGGGACAGGGGTTGGCTACACCTTC.

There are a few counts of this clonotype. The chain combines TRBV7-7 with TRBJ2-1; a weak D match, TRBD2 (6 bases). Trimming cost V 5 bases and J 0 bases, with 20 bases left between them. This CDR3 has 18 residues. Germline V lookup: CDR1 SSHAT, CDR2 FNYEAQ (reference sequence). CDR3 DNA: TGTGCCAGCAGCCTTTCCGGACCGATGGAGGGCTCCTACAATGAGCAGTTCTTC. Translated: CASSLSGPMEGSYNEQFF.

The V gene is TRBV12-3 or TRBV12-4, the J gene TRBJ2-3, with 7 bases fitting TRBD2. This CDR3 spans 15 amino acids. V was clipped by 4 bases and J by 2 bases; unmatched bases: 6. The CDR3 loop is CASSSCLAATDTQYF. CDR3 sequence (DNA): TGTGCCAGCAGTTCCTGCCTAGCGGCCACAGATACGCAGTATTTT.

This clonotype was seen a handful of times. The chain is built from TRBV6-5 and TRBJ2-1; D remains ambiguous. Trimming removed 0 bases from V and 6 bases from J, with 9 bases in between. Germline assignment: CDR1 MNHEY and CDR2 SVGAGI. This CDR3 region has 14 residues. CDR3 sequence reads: CASSYSNRLNEQFF. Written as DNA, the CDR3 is TGTGCCAGCAGTTACTCGAACCGACTCAATGAGCAGTTCTTC.

Here the CDR3 reads CASSLAPAGNTIYF. The CDR3, as DNA: TGTGCCAGCAGTTTAGCTCCGGCGGGAAACACCATATATTTT. This chain links TRBV12-3 or TRBV12-4 with TRBJ1-3; the D is unclear. Trimming stripped 0 bases from V and 4 bases from J, with 7 bases between. The CDR3 is 14 residues long.

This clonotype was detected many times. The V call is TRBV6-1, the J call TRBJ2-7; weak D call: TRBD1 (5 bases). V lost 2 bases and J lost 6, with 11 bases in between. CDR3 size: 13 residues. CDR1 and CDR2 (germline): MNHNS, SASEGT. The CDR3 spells CASSESRVSEQYF. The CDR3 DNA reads TGTGCCAGCAGTGAAAGCAGGGTCTCCGAGCAGTACTTC.

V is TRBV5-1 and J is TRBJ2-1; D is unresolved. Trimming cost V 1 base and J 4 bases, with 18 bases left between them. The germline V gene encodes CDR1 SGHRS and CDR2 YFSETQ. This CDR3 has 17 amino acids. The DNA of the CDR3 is TGCGCCAGCAGCTTGCTGGGCAACTCCCCGCGATACAATGAGCAGTTCTTC. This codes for CASSLLGNSPRYNEQFF.

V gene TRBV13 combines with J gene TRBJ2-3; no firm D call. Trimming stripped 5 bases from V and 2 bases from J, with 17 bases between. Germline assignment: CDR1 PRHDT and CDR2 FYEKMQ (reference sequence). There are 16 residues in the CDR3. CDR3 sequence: CASSAPTPAATDTQYF. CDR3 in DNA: TGTGCCAGCAGCGCCCCGACCCCCGCAGCCACAGATACGCAGTATTTT.

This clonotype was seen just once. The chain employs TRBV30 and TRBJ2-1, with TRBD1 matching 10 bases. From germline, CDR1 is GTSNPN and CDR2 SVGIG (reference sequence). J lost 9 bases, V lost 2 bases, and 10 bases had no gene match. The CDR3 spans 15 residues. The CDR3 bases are TGTGCCTGGAGTCCCGGGACAGGGGAAAAAAGTGAGCAGTTCTTC. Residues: CAWSPGTGEKSEQFF.

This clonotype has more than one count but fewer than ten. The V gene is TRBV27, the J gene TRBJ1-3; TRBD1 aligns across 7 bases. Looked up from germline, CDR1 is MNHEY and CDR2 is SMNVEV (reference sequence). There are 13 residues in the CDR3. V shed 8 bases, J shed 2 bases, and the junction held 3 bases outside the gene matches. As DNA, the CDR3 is TGTGCCAGCCAGGGGGGACCTGGAAACACCATATATTTT. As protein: CASQGGPGNTIYF.

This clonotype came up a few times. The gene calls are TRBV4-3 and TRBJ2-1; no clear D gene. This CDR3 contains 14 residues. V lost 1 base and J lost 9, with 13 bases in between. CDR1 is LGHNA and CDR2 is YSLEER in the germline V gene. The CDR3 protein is CASSQGSRLGEQFF. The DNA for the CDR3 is TGCGCCAGCAGCCAAGGTTCTAGGTTGGGTGAGCAGTTCTTC.

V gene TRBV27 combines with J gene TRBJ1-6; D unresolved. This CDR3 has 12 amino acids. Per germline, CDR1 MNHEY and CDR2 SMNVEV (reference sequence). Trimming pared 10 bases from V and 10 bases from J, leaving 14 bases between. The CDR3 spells CATGSAGSPLHF. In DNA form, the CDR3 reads TGTGCCACCGGGTCCGCTGGATCACCCCTCCACTTT.

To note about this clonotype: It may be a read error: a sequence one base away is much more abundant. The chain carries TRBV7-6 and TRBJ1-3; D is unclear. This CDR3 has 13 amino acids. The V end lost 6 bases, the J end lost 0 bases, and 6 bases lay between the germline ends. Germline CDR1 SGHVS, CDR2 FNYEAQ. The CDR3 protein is CASSTRSGNTIYF. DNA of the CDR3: TGTGCCAGCAGTACACGCTCTGGAAACACCATATATTTT. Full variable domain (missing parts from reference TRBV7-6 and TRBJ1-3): GAGVSQSPRYKVTKRGQDVALRCDPISGHVSLYWYRQALGQGPEFLTYFNYEAQQDKSGLPNDRFSAERPEGSISTLTIQRTEQRDSAMYRCASSTRSGNTIYFGEGSWLTVV.

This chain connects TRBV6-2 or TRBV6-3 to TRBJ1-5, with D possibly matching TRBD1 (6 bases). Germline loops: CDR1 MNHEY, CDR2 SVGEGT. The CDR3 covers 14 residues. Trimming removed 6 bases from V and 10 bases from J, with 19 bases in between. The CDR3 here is CASRQDRSLSPQHF. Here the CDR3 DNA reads TGTGCCAGCAGACAAGACAGGAGCCTAAGCCCCCAGCATTTT.

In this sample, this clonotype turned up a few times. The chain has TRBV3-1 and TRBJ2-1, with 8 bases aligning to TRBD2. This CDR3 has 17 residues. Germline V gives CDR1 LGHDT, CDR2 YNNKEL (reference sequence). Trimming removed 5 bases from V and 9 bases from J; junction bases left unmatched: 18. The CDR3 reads CASSKAVPGLDRREQFF. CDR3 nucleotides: TGTGCCAGCAGCAAGGCGGTCCCGGGACTAGATCGCCGTGAGCAGTTCTTC.

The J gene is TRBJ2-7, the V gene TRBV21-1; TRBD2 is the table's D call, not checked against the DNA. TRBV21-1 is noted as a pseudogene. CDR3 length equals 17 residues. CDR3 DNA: TGTGCCAGCAGCCTTAAAAGACTAGCGGGAGGCCCAGACGAGCAGTACTTC. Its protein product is CASSLKRLAGGPDEQYF.

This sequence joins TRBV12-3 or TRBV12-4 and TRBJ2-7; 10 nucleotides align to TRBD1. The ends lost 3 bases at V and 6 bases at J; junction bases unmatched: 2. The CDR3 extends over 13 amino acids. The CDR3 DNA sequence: TGTGCCAGCAGTTTCGGGACAGGGGTCGAGCAGTACGTC. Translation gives CASSFGTGVEQYV.

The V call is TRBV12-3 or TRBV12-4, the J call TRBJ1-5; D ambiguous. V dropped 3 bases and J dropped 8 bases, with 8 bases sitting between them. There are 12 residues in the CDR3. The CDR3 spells CASSLVPEPQHF. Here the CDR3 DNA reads TGTGCCAGCAGTTTGGTTCCGGAGCCCCAGCATTTT.

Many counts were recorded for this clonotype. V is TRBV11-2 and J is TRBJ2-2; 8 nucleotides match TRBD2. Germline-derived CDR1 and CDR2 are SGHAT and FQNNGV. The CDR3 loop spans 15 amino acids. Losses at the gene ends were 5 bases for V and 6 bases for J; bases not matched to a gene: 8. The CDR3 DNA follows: TGTGCCAGCAGCCGAACGGGAGGGGTAGCCGGGGAGCTGTTTTTT. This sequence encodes CASSRTGGVAGELFF.

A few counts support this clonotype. The CDR3 protein is CASSYPTFDEQFF. The CDR3 DNA reads as TGTGCCAGCAGTTACCCCACGTTCGATGAGCAGTTCTTC. The chain combines TRBV6-2 or TRBV6-3 with TRBJ2-1, with unresolved D. This CDR3 region has 13 residues. Germline CDR1 and CDR2: MNHEY and SVGEGT. Between the trimmed V and J ends, which lost 2 bases and 8 bases, there was a span of 10 bases.

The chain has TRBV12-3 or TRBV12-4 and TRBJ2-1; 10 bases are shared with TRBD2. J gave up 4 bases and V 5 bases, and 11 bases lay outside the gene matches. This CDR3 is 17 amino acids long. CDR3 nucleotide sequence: TGTGCCAGCAGTCCCGACCTGACTAGCGGGTTTTACAATGAGCAGTTCTTC. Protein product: CASSPDLTSGFYNEQFF.

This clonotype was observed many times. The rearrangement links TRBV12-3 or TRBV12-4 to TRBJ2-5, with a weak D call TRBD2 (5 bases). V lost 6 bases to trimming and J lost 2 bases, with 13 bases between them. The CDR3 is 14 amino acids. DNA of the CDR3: TGTGCCAGCAGAGCTACTAGAGCGCAAGAGACCCAGTACTTC. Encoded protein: CASRATRAQETQYF.

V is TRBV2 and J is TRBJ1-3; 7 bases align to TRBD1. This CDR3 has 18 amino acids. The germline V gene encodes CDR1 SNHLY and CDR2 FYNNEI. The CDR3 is CTISSYVLNRDRRNTIYF. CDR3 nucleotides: TGTACCATCAGTTCCTACGTGCTAAACCGGGACAGAAGAAACACCATATATTTT.

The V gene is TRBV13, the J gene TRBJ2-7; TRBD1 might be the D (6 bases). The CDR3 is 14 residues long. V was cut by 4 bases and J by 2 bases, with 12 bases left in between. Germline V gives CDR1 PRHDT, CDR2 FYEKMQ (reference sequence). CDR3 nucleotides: TGTGCCAGCAGCTACTATACAGGGACCTACGAGCAGTACTTC. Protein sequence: CASSYYTGTYEQYF.

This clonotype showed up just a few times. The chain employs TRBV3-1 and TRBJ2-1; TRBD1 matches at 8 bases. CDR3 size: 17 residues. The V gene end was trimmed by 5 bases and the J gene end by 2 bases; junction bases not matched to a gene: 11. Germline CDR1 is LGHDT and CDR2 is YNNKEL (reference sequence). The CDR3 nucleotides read TGTGCCAGCAGCGTAAGATTCTCGGACAGGGCCTACAATGAGCAGTTCTTC. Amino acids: CASSVRFSDRAYNEQFF.

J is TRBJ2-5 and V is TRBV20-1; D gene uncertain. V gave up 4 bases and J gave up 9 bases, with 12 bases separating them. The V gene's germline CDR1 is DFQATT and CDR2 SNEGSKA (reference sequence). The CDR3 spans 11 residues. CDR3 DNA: TGCAGTGCTATCCTCAGCCTTGCCCAGTACTTC. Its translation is CSAILSLAQYF.

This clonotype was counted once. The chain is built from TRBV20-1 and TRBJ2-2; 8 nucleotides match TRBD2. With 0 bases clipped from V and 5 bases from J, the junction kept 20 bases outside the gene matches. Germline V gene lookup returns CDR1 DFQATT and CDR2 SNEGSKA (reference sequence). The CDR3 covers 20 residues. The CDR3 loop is CSARDKTSGPKRRGTGELFF. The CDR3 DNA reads TGCAGTGCTAGAGATAAAACTAGCGGACCGAAAAGGAGGGGGACCGGGGAGCTGTTTTTT.